This T cell receptor beta chain was sequenced during a study of T-cell memory formation after mild COVID-19. Study overall: Among the donors, TCR clusters were largely specific to each donor.

5'RACE, which relied on constant-segment primers, yielded TCR alpha and TCR beta cDNA libraries carrying sample barcodes and UMIs. TCRdb re-called the 5' RACE reads through MiXCR, storing one row per CDR3 protein. The profile covers just over 300,000 distinct CDR3 sequences, with approximately 19% appearing a single time and over 20% taken by the ten largest. The length of the CDR3 is 15 residues. Germline CDR1 SSHAT, CDR2 FNYEAQ (reference sequence). V was clipped by 5 bases and J by 7 bases; unmatched bases: 7. The clonotype originates from a man aged 18 to 35 who had mild COVID-19 (a few samples of this study predate the infection). Cell type and time point are not known. V and J are TRBV7-7 and TRBJ2-3; 12 bases map to TRBD2. Sequencing was done on a sample of PBMCs or a T cell subset sorted from them (not recorded which). The CDR3 here is CASSNGLAGTHTQYF. As DNA, the CDR3 is TGTGCCAGCAGCAACGGACTAGCGGGGACGCATACGCAGTATTTT.